This section outlines one TCR beta chain sequence together with its context. Its antigen is not known. The CDR3 has 14 amino acids. With 4 bases clipped from V and 1 base from J, the junction kept 3 bases outside the gene matches. Looked up from germline, CDR1 is LNHDA and CDR2 is SQIVND (reference sequence). Roughly 10^5 naive or memory CD4+ cells were cultured with CEF peptides for nine to ten days. The data are from a study of CD4 T cells in relation to SARS-CoV-2 and coronaviruses. In the study overall: A couple of subjects were Hispanic; patients were roughly 8 males and 4 females.

Sequenced by immunoSEQ multiplex PCR; TCRdb stores in-frame clones only, minus some. The sample has about 36,000 clones, roughly 80% seen once. General study findings and limits: The cross-reactivity analysis covered only spike protein, not other viral proteins.

The chain couples TRBV19 to TRBJ1-1; 7 positions agree with TRBD1. The clonotype comes from an adult with COVID-19. The source material was naive CD4+ T cells from PBMCs, cultured in vitro. As for subset: naive CD4+ T cells isolated by negative enrichment. The chain's CDR3 is CASSKRDRNTEAFF. The CDR3 region has the DNA TGTGCCAGTAGTAAGAGGGACAGGAACACTGAAGCTTTCTTT.